The 6 T cell receptor beta chains listed next were all sequenced from one sample in a study of cytomegalovirus exposure and HLA in healthy donors. The PCR was carried out with 60 Vbeta primers and 13 Jbeta primers. Method: immunoSEQ multiplex PCR; TCRdb's copy keeps in-frame clones and lacks some. Among about 180,000 clones, under 85% were seen once, and the ten largest hold 2% to 2.5%. Sequencing was carried out using PBMCs. Source of these receptors: a human donor in good health.

The genes are TRBV19 and TRBJ2-7; the match to TRBD2 covers 8 bases. Germline lookup yields CDR1 LNHDA and CDR2 SQIVND (reference sequence). The J segment lost 5 bases and the V segment lost 3 bases, leaving 6 bases of the junction unmatched. The CDR3 has 14 amino acids. The CDR3 DNA is TGTGCCAGTAGTATGACGGGGGGGCGTCACGAGCAGTACTTC. This sequence encodes CASSMTGGRHEQYF. The variable domain in full, completed from reference TRBV19 and TRBJ2-7, reads DGGITQSPKYLFRKEGQNVTLSCEQNLNHDAMYWYRQDPGQGLRLIYYSQIVNDFQKGDIAEGYSVSREKKESFPLTVTSAQKNPTAFYLCASSMTGGRHEQYFGPGTRLTVT.

The table lists this clone with a few counts. This chain uses TRBV6-5 with TRBJ2-3; 9 positions match TRBD1. Germline CDR1 and CDR2: MNHEY and SVGAGI. CDR3 length equals 15 residues. V lost 6 bases and J lost 5; bases outside the gene matches: 9. Written as DNA, the CDR3 is TGTGCCAGCAGGCCGCACAGGGGGCGGGGAGATACGCAGTATTTT. Protein: CASRPHRGRGDTQYF.

The gene calls are TRBV7-2 and TRBJ2-7, with TRBD2 identical over 11 bases. Per the germline V gene, CDR1 is SGHTA and CDR2 is FQGNSA. The CDR3 is made up of 14 amino acids. Germline trimming cut 4 bases from V and 3 bases from J; bases unmatched to any gene: 2. CDR3 sequence (DNA): TGTGCCAGCAGCTCTAGCGGGGGGCTCTACGAGCAGTACTTC. Translated, it gives CASSSSGGLYEQYF.

The rearrangement uses TRBV9 and TRBJ1-1; D gene unclear. The CDR3 length is 13 residues. Per the germline V gene, CDR1 is SGDLS and CDR2 is YYNGEE. Trimming took 5 bases from V and 0 from J, leaving 8 bases between them. The CDR3 reads CASSGHVNTEAFF. The CDR3 DNA reads as TGTGCCAGCAGTGGCCACGTGAACACTGAAGCTTTCTTT.

The chain joins TRBV7-6 to TRBJ2-5; 7 bases map to TRBD2. Trimming cost V 5 bases and J 11 bases; bases outside gene matches: 14. The CDR3 contains 14 residues. From germline, CDR1 is SGHVS and CDR2 FNYEAQ. CDR3 sequence: CASSPYEPGREQYF. CDR3 coding DNA: TGTGCCAGCAGCCCTTACGAGCCAGGGAGGGAGCAGTACTTC.

This chain joins TRBV19 and TRBJ2-2; D might be TRBD1 (6 bases). Trimming shortened V by 4 bases and J by 4 bases, and 13 bases separated the two germline ends. In germline, CDR1 is LNHDA, CDR2 SQIVND (reference sequence). The CDR3 length is 15 residues. The CDR3 protein is CASSKDSLTTGELFF. The CDR3 nucleotides read TGTGCCAGTAGTAAGGACAGCCTAACCACCGGGGAGCTGTTTTTT.